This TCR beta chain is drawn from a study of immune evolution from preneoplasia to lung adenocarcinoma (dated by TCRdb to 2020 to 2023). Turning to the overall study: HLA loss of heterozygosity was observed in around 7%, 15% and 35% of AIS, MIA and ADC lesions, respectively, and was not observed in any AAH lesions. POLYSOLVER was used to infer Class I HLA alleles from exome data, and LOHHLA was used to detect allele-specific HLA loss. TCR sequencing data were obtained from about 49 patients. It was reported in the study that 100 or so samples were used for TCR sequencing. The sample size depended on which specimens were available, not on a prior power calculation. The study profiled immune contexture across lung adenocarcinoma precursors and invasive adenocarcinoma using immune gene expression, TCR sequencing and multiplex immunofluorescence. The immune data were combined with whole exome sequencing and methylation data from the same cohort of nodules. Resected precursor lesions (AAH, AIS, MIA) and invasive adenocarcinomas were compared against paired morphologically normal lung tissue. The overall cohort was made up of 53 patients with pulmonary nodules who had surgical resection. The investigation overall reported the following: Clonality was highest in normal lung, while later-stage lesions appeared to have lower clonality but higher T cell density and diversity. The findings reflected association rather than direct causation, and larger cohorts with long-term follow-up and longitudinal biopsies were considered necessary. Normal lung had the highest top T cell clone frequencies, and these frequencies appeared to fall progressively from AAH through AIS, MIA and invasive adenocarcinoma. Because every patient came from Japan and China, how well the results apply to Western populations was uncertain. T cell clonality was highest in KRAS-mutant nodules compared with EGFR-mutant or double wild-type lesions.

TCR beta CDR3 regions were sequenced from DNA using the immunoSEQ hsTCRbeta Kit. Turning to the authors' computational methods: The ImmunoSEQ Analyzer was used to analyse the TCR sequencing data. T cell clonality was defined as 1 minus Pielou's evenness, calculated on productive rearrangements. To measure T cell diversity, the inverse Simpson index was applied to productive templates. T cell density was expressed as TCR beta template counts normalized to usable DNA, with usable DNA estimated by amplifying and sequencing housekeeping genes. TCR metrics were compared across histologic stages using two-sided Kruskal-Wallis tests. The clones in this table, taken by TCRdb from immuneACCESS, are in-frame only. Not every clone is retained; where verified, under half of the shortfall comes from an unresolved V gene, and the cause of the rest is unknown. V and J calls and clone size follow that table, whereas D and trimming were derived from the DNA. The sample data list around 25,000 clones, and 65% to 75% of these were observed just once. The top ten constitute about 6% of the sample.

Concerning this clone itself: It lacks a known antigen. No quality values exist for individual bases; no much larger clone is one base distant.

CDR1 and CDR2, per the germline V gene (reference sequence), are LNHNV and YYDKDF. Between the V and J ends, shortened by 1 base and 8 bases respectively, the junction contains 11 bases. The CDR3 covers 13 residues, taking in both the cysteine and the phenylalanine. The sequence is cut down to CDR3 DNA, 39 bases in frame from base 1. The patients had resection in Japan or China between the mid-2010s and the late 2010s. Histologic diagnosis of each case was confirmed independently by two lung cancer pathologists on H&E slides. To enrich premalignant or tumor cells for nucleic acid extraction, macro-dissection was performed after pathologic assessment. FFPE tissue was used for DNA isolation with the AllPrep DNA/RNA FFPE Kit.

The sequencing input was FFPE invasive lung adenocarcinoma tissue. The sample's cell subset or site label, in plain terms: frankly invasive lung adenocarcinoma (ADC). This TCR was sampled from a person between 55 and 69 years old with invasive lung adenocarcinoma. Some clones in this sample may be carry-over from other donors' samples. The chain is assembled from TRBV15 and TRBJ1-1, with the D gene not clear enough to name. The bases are TGTGCCACCAGCAGAGGAAAGATGGGCGAAGCTTTCTTT. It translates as CATSRGKMGEAFF.